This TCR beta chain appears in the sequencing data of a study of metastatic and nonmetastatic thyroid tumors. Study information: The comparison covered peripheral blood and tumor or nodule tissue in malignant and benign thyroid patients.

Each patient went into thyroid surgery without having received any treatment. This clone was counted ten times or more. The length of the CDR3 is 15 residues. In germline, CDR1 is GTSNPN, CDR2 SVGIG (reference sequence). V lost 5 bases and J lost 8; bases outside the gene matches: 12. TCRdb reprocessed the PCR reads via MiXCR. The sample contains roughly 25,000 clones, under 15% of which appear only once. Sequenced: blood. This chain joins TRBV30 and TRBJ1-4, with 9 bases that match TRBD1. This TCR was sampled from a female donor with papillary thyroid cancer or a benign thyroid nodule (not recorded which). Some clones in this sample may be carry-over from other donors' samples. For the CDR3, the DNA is TGTGCCTGGGGTTACCGCGGGACAGGGAAGGAAAAACTGTTTTTT. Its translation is CAWGYRGTGKEKLFF.